What follows are 3 T cell receptor beta chains derived from one specimen sequenced in a study of metastatic and nonmetastatic thyroid tumors. Before thyroid surgery, none of the patients had received any treatment. TCRdb re-called clones via MiXCR from the PCR reads. The table includes about 40,000 clones, approximately 16% detected once. Sequencing was done on a sample of blood. These receptors were obtained from a female donor with papillary thyroid cancer or a benign thyroid nodule (not recorded which). Some clones in this sample may be carry-over from other donors' samples.

Only a few counts were recorded for this clone. V usage is TRBV6-1 and J usage is TRBJ2-7; D may be TRBD1 (5 bases). This CDR3 has 14 amino acids. CDR1 and CDR2 (germline): MNHNS, SASEGT. V lost 6 bases and J lost 1, with 13 bases in between. CDR3 loop: CASRSRQLSYEQYF. DNA for the CDR3: TGTGCCAGCAGGTCCAGACAGTTATCCTACGAGCAGTACTTC.

This clone was seen at least ten times. The chain recombines TRBV9 with TRBJ2-5; no clear D. V was shortened by 0 bases and J by 2 bases, with 5 bases between the two germline ends. The V gene's germline CDR1 is SGDLS and CDR2 YYNGEE. The CDR3 sequence is 13 residues long. For the CDR3, the DNA is TGTGCCAGCAGCGTAGACGGGCAAGAGACCCAGTACTTC. This translates into CASSVDGQETQYF.

The sample holds many counts of this clone. This sequence joins TRBV19 and TRBJ1-4; no reliable D call. The CDR3 loop spans 16 amino acids. The V end was cut by 5 bases, the J end by 5 bases, with 18 bases between. Germline V gene lookup returns CDR1 LNHDA and CDR2 SQIVND (reference sequence). CDR3 sequence reads: CASSGVLGRLNEKLFF. DNA of the CDR3: TGTGCCAGTAGTGGGGTCCTCGGGCGGTTAAATGAAAAACTGTTTTTT. The variable domain in full, with the rest retrieved from reference TRBV19 and TRBJ1-4, is DGGITQSPKYLFRKEGQNVTLSCEQNLNHDAMYWYRQDPGQGLRLIYYSQIVNDFQKGDIAEGYSVSREKKESFPLTVTSAQKNPTAFYLCASSGVLGRLNEKLFFGSGTQLSVL.